These 20 T cell receptor beta chains were all obtained from the same sample, sequenced in a study of OX40 agonist ivuxolimab in advanced cancers. The data were produced by immunoSEQ multiplex PCR, yet TCRdb's version contains in-frame clones alone and is incomplete. The repertoire has 90,000 to 100,000 clones, more than 95% of them found once; the top ten carry just over 2%. The sample here was CD4+ or CD8+ T cells sorted from blood, taken in a trial of the OX40 agonist ivuxolimab. The receptors originated from an adult with an advanced solid tumor such as melanoma, head and neck, liver or kidney cancer.

This sequence joins TRBV2 and TRBJ2-2, with a possible D match to TRBD2 (5 bases). The CDR3 extends over 17 amino acids. The germline V gene encodes CDR1 SNHLY and CDR2 FYNNEI. The ends were cut back, 6 bases at V and 2 bases at J, with 19 bases in the middle. CDR3 protein: CASRAYLEGGNTGELFF. The CDR3 region has the DNA TGTGCCAGCAGGGCCTACCTAGAGGGCGGTAACACCGGGGAGCTGTTTTTT.

The V gene is TRBV18, the J gene TRBJ2-1, with D maybe TRBD1 (5 bases). The V end was cut by 4 bases, the J end by 3 bases, with 13 bases between. Germline V gene sequence: CDR1 KGHSH, CDR2 LQKENI. The CDR3 covers 15 residues. The CDR3 DNA sequence: TGTGCCAGCTCACAAATAGCAAGGGGCTACAATGAGCAGTTCTTC. It specifies CASSQIARGYNEQFF.

The chain joins TRBV7-8 to TRBJ2-3; TRBD1 might be the D (6 bases). The CDR3 contains 15 residues. Trimming stripped 1 base from V and 2 bases from J, with 10 bases between. Germline V gene data show CDR1 as SGHVS and CDR2 as FQNEAQ. CDR3 protein: CASSLVQGYTDTQYF. The CDR3, as DNA: TGTGCCAGCAGCTTAGTACAGGGATACACAGATACGCAGTATTTT.

In nucleotides, the CDR3 is TGTGCCAGCAGTTTTGGACTTCTAAATGAGCAGTTCTTC. As protein: CASSFGLLNEQFF. The chain carries TRBV27 and TRBJ2-1, with a weak D call TRBD2 (5 bases). Between the trimmed V and J ends, which lost 3 bases and 7 bases, there was a span of 10 bases. The CDR3 length is 13 residues. Germline loops: CDR1 MNHEY, CDR2 SMNVEV (reference sequence).

This CDR3 reads CASSISGQPQHF. The CDR3 nucleotides are TGTGCCAGTAGTATATCGGGTCAGCCCCAGCATTTT. The genes are TRBV19 and TRBJ1-5, with unresolved D. This CDR3 contains 12 residues. V dropped 2 bases and J dropped 6 bases, with 5 bases sitting between them. Per the germline V gene, CDR1 is LNHDA and CDR2 is SQIVND (reference sequence).

This clone has just one count. The chain recombines TRBV7-9 with TRBJ2-7, with D possibly TRBD2 on 6 matching bases. V gave up 3 bases and J gave up 4 bases, with 19 bases separating them. CDR3 length equals 16 residues. CDR1 SEHNR and CDR2 FQNEAQ come from the germline V gene (reference sequence). For the CDR3, the DNA is TGTGCCAGCAGCTTTACGCTGGGAGGCGAGAGTTACGAGCAGTACTTC. Translated: CASSFTLGGESYEQYF.

The CDR3 DNA is TGTGCCAGCAGTTTTCCCGGTCAGCCCCAGCATTTT. It specifies CASSFPGQPQHF. The chain recombines TRBV28 with TRBJ1-5; no clear D gene. The CDR3 consists of 12 residues. Deletions cut 3 bases from V and 6 bases from J, with 6 bases between. In germline, CDR1 is MDHEN, CDR2 SYDVKM.

This chain joins TRBV27 and TRBJ1-1, with D uncertain. Germline V gives CDR1 MNHEY, CDR2 SMNVEV (reference sequence). The V end was cut by 3 bases, the J end by 3 bases, with 11 bases between. The CDR3 runs 14 residues. The CDR3 nucleotides are TGTGCCAGCAGTTTGTCCGGGCCCGACACTGAAGCTTTCTTT. It codes for CASSLSGPDTEAFF.

The CDR3 DNA reads TGTGCCAGCAGCTACAGGGGGTCTAACTATGGCTACACCTTC. Protein sequence: CASSYRGSNYGYTF. V and J are TRBV13 and TRBJ1-2; TRBD1 aligns across 8 bases. Germline assignment: CDR1 PRHDT and CDR2 FYEKMQ (reference sequence). Trimming took 4 bases from V and 0 from J; bases not matched to a gene: 1. CDR3 length equals 14 residues.

The chain recombines TRBV19 with TRBJ2-1; 14 positions match TRBD2. This CDR3 contains 15 residues. The J segment lost 6 bases and the V segment lost 6 bases, leaving 4 bases of the junction unmatched. Germline V CDR1 and CDR2: LNHDA, SQIVND (reference sequence). Here the CDR3 reads CASSLGLAGGNEQFF. The CDR3 DNA reads as TGTGCCAGTAGCCTCGGACTAGCGGGAGGCAATGAGCAGTTCTTC.

The rearrangement joins TRBV7-8 to TRBJ2-1; maybe TRBD2 (5 bases). The V end was cut by 11 bases, the J end by 3 bases, with 8 bases between. Germline V CDR1 and CDR2: SGHVS, FQNEAQ. The CDR3 has 11 amino acids. The CDR3 DNA follows: TGTGCCGCGGGTCTCTACAATGAGCAGTTCTTC. It translates to CAAGLYNEQFF.

This sequence joins TRBV5-4 and TRBJ2-2; 8 bases are a match to TRBD2. Trimming cost V 4 bases and J 5 bases; bases outside gene matches: 10. The length of the CDR3 is 16 residues. Germline V gene lookup returns CDR1 SGHNT and CDR2 YYREEE (reference sequence). The chain's CDR3 is CASSPAGGQSTGELFF. The CDR3 coding sequence is TGTGCCAGCAGCCCTGCGGGGGGCCAATCTACCGGGGAGCTGTTTTTT.

The chain uses TRBV7-9 and TRBJ2-5; TRBD1 might be the D (5 bases). Trimming stripped 5 bases from V and 2 bases from J, with 21 bases between. The CDR3 runs to 17 residues. Germline V gene lookup returns CDR1 SEHNR and CDR2 FQNEAQ (reference sequence). CDR3 in amino acids: CASSQRNTGPWQETQYF. The CDR3 DNA reads as TGTGCCAGCAGCCAGAGAAACACAGGCCCCTGGCAAGAGACCCAGTACTTC.

The chain joins TRBV2 to TRBJ1-2; 7 bases agree with TRBD1. The CDR3 loop spans 14 amino acids. In germline, CDR1 is SNHLY, CDR2 FYNNEI. V lost 7 bases, J lost 5 bases, and 10 bases stayed unmatched. The CDR3 loop reads CASIGQDRTYGYTF. CDR3 DNA: TGTGCCAGCATAGGCCAGGACAGGACGTATGGCTACACCTTC.

The CDR3 loop is CASSEPGHLYEQYF. The DNA for the CDR3 is TGCGCCAGCAGTGAGCCGGGACATCTCTACGAGCAGTACTTC. The chain has TRBV10-1 and TRBJ2-7; a weak D match, TRBD1 (6 bases). The CDR3 length is 14 residues. V was clipped by 2 bases and J by 3 bases, with 11 bases between them. Germline V lookup: CDR1 WNHNN, CDR2 SYGVQD (reference sequence).

The genes are TRBV19 and TRBJ1-1, with D perhaps matching TRBD1 (5 bases). The CDR3 spans 13 residues. V shed 8 bases and J shed 2 bases, with 12 bases lying between them. Germline CDR1 LNHDA, CDR2 SQIVND (reference sequence). The CDR3 nucleotides are TGTGCCAGTTCGGCGGGGGGTAACACTGAAGCTTTCTTT. Residues: CASSAGGNTEAFF.

This chain connects TRBV6-1 to TRBJ2-3; tentative D call: TRBD1 (6 bases). The CDR3 runs 14 residues. Germline lookup yields CDR1 MNHNS and CDR2 SASEGT. V shed 3 bases and J shed 7 bases, with 14 bases lying between them. The chain's CDR3 is CASSDDRSSHTQYF. The CDR3 region has the DNA TGTGCCAGCAGTGACGACAGGAGTAGTCATACGCAGTATTTT.

The chain has TRBV2 and TRBJ2-7; D gene unclear. The CDR3 extends over 15 amino acids. The V end lost 8 bases, the J end lost 4 bases, and 21 bases lay between the germline ends. Germline CDR1 and CDR2: SNHLY and FYNNEI. The CDR3 protein is CASLPLGQKGYEQYF. Here the CDR3 DNA reads TGTGCCAGCTTGCCCTTGGGCCAGAAAGGATACGAGCAGTACTTC.

The chain has TRBV7-9 and TRBJ2-6, with 7 bases identical to TRBD2. V was pared by 5 bases and J by 1 base, with 8 bases of the junction left unmatched. The V gene's germline CDR1 is SEHNR and CDR2 FQNEAQ (reference sequence). The CDR3 has 17 residues. CDR3 in amino acids: CASSASERGSGANVLTF. CDR3 in DNA: TGTGCCAGCAGCGCTAGTGAGCGGGGATCTGGGGCCAACGTCCTGACTTTC.

V usage is TRBV6-5 and J usage is TRBJ1-2, with 7 bases matching TRBD1. The CDR3 length is 13 residues. The junction had 8 bases not matched to a gene; V was cut back by 5 bases and J by 8 bases. Germline CDR1 is MNHEY and CDR2 is SVGAGI. The DNA of the CDR3 is TGTGCCAGCAGTCAGGGGGGAGGTCGGGGCTACACCTTC. Residues: CASSQGGGRGYTF.